The next 6 T cell receptor beta chains were all read from a single sample in a study of blood T cells in healthy people across ages. A second PCR, run for roughly 7 to 12 cycles, used a sample-barcoded 5' primer plus a J-beta primer mix. MiXCR, run by TCRdb on the 5' RACE reads, gives a single entry per CDR3 protein. The sample includes hundreds of thousands of distinct CDR3 sequences, around 25% seen only once; the top ten take approximately 2.9%. These same records also appear under a second study, on T cells of mothers and their children.

Sequencing was carried out using blood. The receptors come from a boy aged 10-17 years in good health.

This clonotype appeared many times. V and J are TRBV5-1 and TRBJ2-3; 8 bases fit TRBD2. The J segment lost 2 bases and the V segment lost 3 bases, leaving 5 bases of the junction unmatched. Germline V lookup: CDR1 SGHRS, CDR2 YFSETQ. The CDR3 consists of 15 residues. This CDR3 reads CASSWSGGITDTQYF. CDR3 nucleotides: TGCGCCAGCAGCTGGAGCGGGGGTATCACAGATACGCAGTATTTT.

This clonotype has only a few counts. The chain joins TRBV7-8 to TRBJ2-5; 8 nucleotides agree with TRBD1. CDR1 is SGHVS and CDR2 is FQNEAQ in the germline V gene. Trimming removed 5 bases from V and 5 bases from J; junction bases left unmatched: 13. The CDR3 is 16 residues long. CDR3 residues: CASSPTDRGRMETQYF. In nucleotides, the CDR3 is TGTGCCAGCAGCCCCACCGACAGGGGAAGGATGGAGACCCAGTACTTC.

The V call is TRBV15, the J call TRBJ2-5, with D perhaps TRBD1 or TRBD2 (5 bases each). Germline V CDR1 and CDR2: LNHNV, YYDKDF (reference sequence). V gave up 3 bases and J gave up 1 base, with 18 bases separating them. This CDR3 has 17 residues. CDR3 loop: CATSSGTKRAFQETQYF. CDR3 DNA sequence: TGTGCCACCAGCAGTGGGACCAAGAGGGCTTTCCAAGAGACCCAGTACTTC.

V and J are TRBV29-1 and TRBJ2-5; D perhaps matches TRBD1 (5 bases). Near its end, the DNA agrees better with TRBJ2-7, so the J call may be wrong. This CDR3 spans 14 amino acids. Looked up from germline, CDR1 is SQVTM and CDR2 is ANQGSEA. The DNA of the CDR3 is TGCAGCGGGTTCGGGCAGGGAATCGTCGACGAGCAGTACTTC. Protein product: CSGFGQGIVDEQYF.

With regard to this clonotype: The junction differs from germline at one of its ends, possibly a read error. The chain recombines TRBV5-1 with TRBJ2-2; unclear D gene. This CDR3 region has 14 residues. Germline V gene data show CDR1 as SGHRS and CDR2 as YFSETQ. CDR3 bases: TGCGCCAGCAGCCACAAAGGGAACTCCGGGGAGCTGTTTTTT. It specifies CASSHKGNSGELFF.

The CDR3 DNA is TGTGCCAGCAGGCTGAGATGGAAAGAGACCCAGTACTTC. Its translation: CASRLRWKETQYF. The V gene is TRBV28, the J gene TRBJ2-5; D ambiguous. The CDR3 covers 13 residues. V lost 6 bases to trimming and J lost 3 bases, with 11 bases between them. Germline CDR1 MDHEN, CDR2 SYDVKM.